Shown below are 19 T cell receptor beta chains from a single sample sequenced in a study of low-dose radiotherapy and immunotherapy resistance in tumors. First-strand cDNA relied on TRAV- and TRBV-specific primers spanning alpha and beta chains. Both a constant-region primer and a V-primer adapter served to amplify TCRs across roughly 20 PCR cycles. TCRdb used MiXCR to reprocess the reads, holding one entry per CDR3 protein. The table records approximately 13,000 distinct CDR3 sequences, over 55% of them present only once. These TCRs come from a human donor with advanced metastatic prostate, ovarian, gallbladder or colorectal cancer (not recorded which). This table probably holds off-target reads from a library built for another chain.

This clonotype has only one observation. The gene calls are TRBV11-1 and TRBJ1-1; D remains unclear. CDR1 is SGHAT and CDR2 is FQDESV in the germline V gene (reference sequence). Trimming shortened V by 1 base and J by 6 bases, and 9 bases separated the two germline ends. The CDR3 length is 13 residues. This CDR3 reads CASSLGAGSEAFF. CDR3 nucleotide sequence: TGTGCCAGCAGCTTAGGTGCCGGTTCTGAAGCTTTCTTT.

The CDR3 sequence is CASSLGQGYEAFF. The CDR3 region has the DNA TGTGCCAGCAGCTTAGGACAGGGCTATGAAGCTTTCTTT. The chain combines TRBV7-2 with TRBJ1-1, with TRBD1 matching over 7 bases. The V and J ends lost 1 base and 7 bases, in that order; junction bases with no gene match: 3. Germline V gene sequence: CDR1 SGHTA, CDR2 FQGNSA. The CDR3 spans 13 residues.

The V gene is TRBV5-4, the J gene TRBJ2-7; TRBD1 aligns across 7 bases. CDR3 length: 15 amino acids. J lost 2 bases, V lost 4 bases, and 9 bases had no gene match. Germline V gene sequence: CDR1 SGHNT, CDR2 YYREEE (reference sequence). As DNA, the CDR3 is TGTGCCAGCAGCCGCACCGGGACAGATCCCTACGAGCAGTACTTC. Its translation is CASSRTGTDPYEQYF.

V usage is TRBV14 and J usage is TRBJ1-6; D is uncertain. The CDR3 has 13 amino acids. CDR1 SGHDN and CDR2 FVKESK come from the germline V gene. Trimming took off 1 base at V and 11 bases at J, with 9 bases between the two ends. CDR3 amino acids: CASSQAPYTPLHF. The CDR3 DNA sequence: TGTGCCAGCAGCCAAGCGCCGTATACACCCCTCCACTTT.

The rearrangement links TRBV7-6 to TRBJ2-1; 8 bases are shared with TRBD2. V lost 5 bases, J lost 0 bases, and 3 bases stayed unmatched. The germline gives CDR1 SGHVS, CDR2 FNYEAQ. There are 15 residues in the CDR3. The CDR3 DNA reads as TGTGCCAGCAGCGGTGGGACTAGCTCCTACAATGAGCAGTTCTTC. It yields the protein CASSGGTSSYNEQFF.

The CDR3 coding sequence is TGTGCCAGCAGCTGGGGGCGGGGGGCCGATACGCAGTATTTT. Its protein is CASSWGRGADTQYF. The rearrangement links TRBV5-4 to TRBJ2-3; 8 positions agree with TRBD2. J was trimmed by 6 bases and V by 3 bases; bases with no gene match: 6. Germline CDR1 reads SGHNT; CDR2 reads YYREEE (reference sequence). CDR3 length: 14 amino acids.

The chain uses TRBV2 and TRBJ2-2; D is uncertain. Germline values: CDR1 SNHLY, CDR2 FYNNEI. The V end lost 6 bases, the J end lost 6 bases, and 17 bases lay between the germline ends. This CDR3 region has 15 residues. The CDR3 is CASRLNVLRAGELFF. In DNA, the CDR3 is TGTGCCAGCAGGCTCAATGTCCTAAGGGCCGGGGAGCTGTTTTTT.

This chain links TRBV24-1 with TRBJ1-5, with 7 bases lining up with TRBD1. With V trimmed by 5 bases and J by 4 bases, 4 bases remained unmatched. Looked up from germline, CDR1 is KGHDR and CDR2 is SFDVKD. This CDR3 has 14 residues. CDR3 DNA: TGTGCCACCAGTGCCGGGACAGATAATCAGCCCCAGCATTTT. This gives the protein CATSAGTDNQPQHF.

The chain links TRBV29-1 to TRBJ2-1; D is unresolved. CDR1 is SQVTM and CDR2 is ANQGSEA in the germline V gene. The CDR3 sequence is 10 residues long. The germline V and J ends were trimmed by 7 bases and 9 bases, with 10 bases remaining between them. The DNA of the CDR3 is TGCAGCGCAGAATCCCGTGAGCAGTTCTTC. The encoded protein is CSAESREQFF.

This sequence joins TRBV4-1 and TRBJ1-3, with D unresolved. The ends were cut back, 0 bases at V and 2 bases at J, with 11 bases in the middle. The germline V gene encodes CDR1 MGHRA and CDR2 YSYEKL. The CDR3 runs 16 residues. CDR3 sequence reads: CASSQDPPGTGNTIYF. The CDR3 DNA follows: TGCGCCAGCAGCCAAGATCCCCCGGGGACTGGAAACACCATATATTTT.

This clonotype was seen once. The rearrangement joins TRBV6-2 or TRBV6-3 to TRBJ2-1; TRBD2 matches at 7 bases. V trimming: 6 bases; J trimming: 3 bases; junction bases outside the gene matches: 5. CDR1 is MNHEY, CDR2 SVGEGT, per germline. The CDR3 length is 14 residues. CDR3 protein: CASRSGANYNEQFF. For the CDR3, the DNA is TGTGCCAGCAGGAGCGGGGCTAACTACAATGAGCAGTTCTTC.

In this sample, this clonotype turned up a few times. The V gene is TRBV28, the J gene TRBJ2-7; 9 positions agree with TRBD1. The CDR3 runs to 14 residues. Germline assignment: CDR1 MDHEN and CDR2 SYDVKM. With V trimmed by 5 bases and J by 7 bases, 9 bases remained unmatched. The CDR3 protein is CASSLIQGAREQYF. The DNA of the CDR3 is TGTGCCAGCAGTCTAATACAGGGGGCGCGGGAGCAGTACTTC.

The rearrangement uses TRBV7-2 and TRBJ2-1; no clear D. In germline, CDR1 is SGHTA, CDR2 FQGNSA. The V end lost 4 bases, the J end lost 5 bases, and 12 bases lay between the germline ends. The CDR3 length is 14 residues. CDR3 in amino acids: CASSSRAGDNEQFF. CDR3 bases: TGTGCCAGCAGCTCTAGGGCAGGCGACAATGAGCAGTTCTTC.

The chain employs TRBV7-9 and TRBJ1-5; TRBD1 matches 8 bases. Per the germline V gene, CDR1 is SEHNR and CDR2 is FQNEAQ (reference sequence). Germline trimming cut 5 bases from V and 4 bases from J; bases unmatched to any gene: 4. CDR3 length equals 14 residues. For the CDR3, the DNA is TGTGCCAGCAGCGCACAGGGGGGAAATCAGCCCCAGCATTTT. Its protein product is CASSAQGGNQPQHF. Filled out from reference TRBV7-9 and TRBJ1-5, the complete variable domain reads DTGVSQNPRHKITKRGQNVTFRCDPISEHNRLYWYRQTLGQGPEFLTYFQNEAQLEKSRLLSDRFSAERPKGSFSTLEIQRTEQGDSAMYLCASSAQGGNQPQHFGDGTRLSIL.

The V call is TRBV4-1, the J call TRBJ1-6; D unclear. Trimming removed 0 bases from V and 0 bases from J, with 6 bases in between. Germline V gene lookup returns CDR1 MGHRA and CDR2 YSYEKL. The CDR3 extends over 16 amino acids. CDR3 region: CASSQDRSSYNSPLHF. Written as DNA, the CDR3 is TGCGCCAGCAGCCAAGACAGGAGCTCCTATAATTCACCCCTCCACTTT.

The V call is TRBV20-1, the J call TRBJ2-7, with D unclear. This CDR3 has 15 residues. V was clipped by 4 bases and J by 3 bases, with 19 bases between them. Germline V CDR1 and CDR2: DFQATT, SNEGSKA (reference sequence). The CDR3 DNA is TGCAGTGCTAAGGGCCCCGAGGCTAACCTCTACGAGCAGTACTTC. Translated: CSAKGPEANLYEQYF.

The chain links TRBV12-3 or TRBV12-4 to TRBJ2-3; a weak D match, TRBD2 (6 bases). The CDR3 is 15 amino acids. Trimming cost V 8 bases and J 1 base, with 16 bases left between them. The DNA of the CDR3 is TGTGCCAGCCGCCGGTTGGGACTCCGCACAGATACGCAGTATTTT. Translated, it gives CASRRLGLRTDTQYF.

The chain joins TRBV14 to TRBJ2-2; D gene ambiguous. Trimming took off 2 bases at V and 8 bases at J, with 9 bases between the two ends. CDR1 and CDR2 (germline): SGHDN, FVKESK. The CDR3 covers 13 residues. The CDR3 sequence is CASSQYLAGELFF. CDR3 DNA sequence: TGTGCCAGCAGCCAATATCTCGCTGGGGAGCTGTTTTTT.

The rearrangement joins TRBV12-3 or TRBV12-4 to TRBJ1-2; unclear D gene. V shed 3 bases and J shed 4 bases, with 6 bases lying between them. The CDR3 is 12 residues long. CDR3 amino acids: CASSLAGYGYTF. DNA for the CDR3: TGTGCCAGCAGTTTGGCGGGCTATGGCTACACCTTC.